This T cell receptor (beta chain) was sequenced for a study of CD8+CD57+ T cells in acquired aplastic anemia. Study context: When averaged, DNA from sorted CD4+ and CD8+ cells came to 2.5 to 4 ug.

The template for TCR beta VDJ and CDR3 sequence profiling was genomic DNA. MiXCR, applied by TCRdb to the reads, yields one record per CDR3 protein. The sample includes roughly 200,000 distinct CDR3 sequences, 50% to 65% seen only once; the top ten take about 42%. Broader study findings: Overlapping CD8+ CDR3 repertoires of patients and controls contained under 30 shared sequences.

This clonotype was counted ten times or more. The antigen is undetermined. The patients chosen for sequencing had shown expansion of CD8+CD57+ cells (detected by flow cytometry). CDR3 length equals 14 residues. The V end lost 1 base, the J end lost 2 bases, and 8 bases lay between the germline ends. The origin of this receptor is a human donor with aplastic anemia. This chain uses TRBV12-3 or TRBV12-4 with TRBJ1-1; D not resolved. The sample consisted of sorted CD4+, CD8+, or CD8+CD57+ T cells (not recorded which) from PBMCs. Written as DNA, the CDR3 is TGTGCCAGCAGTTTAGAGAATTTTAACACTGAAGCTTTCTTT. Protein product: CASSLENFNTEAFF.